This TCR beta chain appears in the sequencing data of a study of blood T cell repertoires in COVID-19. The CDR3 has 13 residues. V shed 3 bases and J shed 3 bases, with 8 bases lying between them. In germline, CDR1 is MGHRA, CDR2 YSYEKL. Clones were read by immunoSEQ multiplex PCR, and TCRdb kept only the in-frame ones, dropping some. The sample has roughly 60,000 clones, 80% to 95% seen once. The material sequenced was peripheral blood. This receptor was taken from a human donor in a cohort sampled during active COVID-19. The V gene is TRBV4-1, the J gene TRBJ2-5; D might be TRBD2 (6 bases). This CDR3 reads CASSQTREETQYF. DNA for the CDR3: TGCGCCAGCAGCCAGACTAGGGAAGAGACCCAGTACTTC.